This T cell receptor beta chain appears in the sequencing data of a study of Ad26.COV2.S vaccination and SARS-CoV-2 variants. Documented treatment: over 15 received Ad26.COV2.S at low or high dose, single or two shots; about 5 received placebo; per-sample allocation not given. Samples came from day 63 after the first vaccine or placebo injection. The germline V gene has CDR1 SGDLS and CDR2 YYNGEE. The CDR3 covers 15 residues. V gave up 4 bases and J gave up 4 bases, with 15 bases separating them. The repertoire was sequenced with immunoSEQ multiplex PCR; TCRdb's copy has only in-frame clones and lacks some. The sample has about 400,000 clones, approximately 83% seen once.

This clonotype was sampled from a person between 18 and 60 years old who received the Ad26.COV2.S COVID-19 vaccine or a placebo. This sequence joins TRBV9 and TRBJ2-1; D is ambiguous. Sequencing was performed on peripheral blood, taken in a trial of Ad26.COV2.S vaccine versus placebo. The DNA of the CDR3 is TGTGCCAGCAGCCCCCGGCCGGGCTGGTACAATGAGCAGTTCTTC. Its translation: CASSPRPGWYNEQFF.